Listed below are T cell receptor beta chains from one sample, sequenced in a study of monozygotic twins with inflammatory bowel disease. TCRdb re-called the 5' RACE reads; one entry per CDR3 protein, DNA not given. The sample is made up of approximately 420,000 distinct CDR3 sequences, and the top ten hold 2.4% of it. The sample taken for sequencing was blood. Source of these receptors: a human donor with ulcerative colitis or Crohn's disease, or a healthy co-twin of an affected twin (not recorded which). The CDR3 runs from the conserved cysteine through the conserved F or W.

j_call: TRBJ2-5; v_call: TRBV13; cdr3_aa: CASSLGLANRQETQYF
j_call: TRBJ1-1; v_call: TRBV18; cdr3_aa: CASSPTMGDTEAFF
j_call: TRBJ2-1; v_call: TRBV20-1; cdr3_aa: CSARDSRLGFYNEQFF
j_call: TRBJ2-5; v_call: TRBV5-4; cdr3_aa: CASSGDRAGETQYF
j_call: TRBJ2-5; v_call: TRBV6-1; cdr3_aa: CASRLQGGQETQYF
j_call: TRBJ2-1; v_call: TRBV6-1; cdr3_aa: CASRESGSSYNEQFF
j_call: TRBJ2-1; v_call: TRBV5-1; cdr3_aa: CASSTTSGSYNEQFF
j_call: TRBJ1-1; v_call: TRBV6-5; cdr3_aa: CASSYVGRVVSTEAFF
j_call: TRBJ2-2; v_call: TRBV28; cdr3_aa: CASSLATSHLELFF
j_call: TRBJ2-1; v_call: TRBV28; cdr3_aa: CASSSYSGSNEQFF
j_call: TRBJ2-7; v_call: TRBV18; cdr3_aa: CASSRDIAYEQYF
j_call: TRBJ1-2; v_call: TRBV12-3/TRBV12-4; cdr3_aa: CASSLSSRYGYTF
j_call: TRBJ2-1; v_call: TRBV10-3; cdr3_aa: CAISESLNEQFF
j_call: TRBJ2-7; v_call: TRBV5-1; cdr3_aa: CASSSGARVEQYF
j_call: TRBJ2-7; v_call: TRBV11-2; cdr3_aa: CASSSWPGQPLYEQYF
j_call: TRBJ2-7; v_call: TRBV7-9; cdr3_aa: CASSLMVGTTVRDEQYF
j_call: TRBJ2-7; v_call: TRBV6-5; cdr3_aa: CASSYGRVSSRSYEQYF
j_call: TRBJ1-5; v_call: TRBV6-1; cdr3_aa: CASKHTGQGSQPQHF
j_call: TRBJ2-3; v_call: TRBV12-3/TRBV12-4; cdr3_aa: CASTRGDGSTDTQYF
j_call: TRBJ1-2; v_call: TRBV20-1; cdr3_aa: CSARAILGYTF
j_call: TRBJ2-1; v_call: TRBV7-2; cdr3_aa: CASSGGPTNEQFF
j_call: TRBJ2-5; v_call: TRBV2; cdr3_aa: CASTRQETQYF
j_call: TRBJ2-1; v_call: TRBV9; cdr3_aa: CASSVVAGGLLSYNEQFF
j_call: TRBJ1-1; v_call: TRBV7-9; cdr3_aa: CASSLEALNTEAFF
j_call: TRBJ1-1; v_call: TRBV7-2; cdr3_aa: CASSLGSRILFF
j_call: TRBJ2-1; v_call: TRBV14; cdr3_aa: CASSQDRLVGNNEQFF
j_call: TRBJ2-7; v_call: TRBV20-1; cdr3_aa: CSARKGLVPEQYF
j_call: TRBJ1-6; v_call: TRBV7-6; cdr3_aa: CASSPQLLGSGNSPLHF
j_call: TRBJ1-1; v_call: TRBV21-1; cdr3_aa: CASSIRLGMNTEAFF
j_call: TRBJ1-5; v_call: TRBV7-8; cdr3_aa: CASSLGPDRAQPQHF
j_call: TRBJ2-7; v_call: TRBV7-9; cdr3_aa: CASSSATGSWQYF
j_call: TRBJ2-5; v_call: TRBV5-1; cdr3_aa: CASSFLYGGREETQYF
j_call: TRBJ2-4; v_call: TRBV30; cdr3_aa: CAWSPAGQPLQYF
j_call: TRBJ2-7; v_call: TRBV12-3/TRBV12-4; cdr3_aa: CASSRNWEQYF
j_call: TRBJ2-3; v_call: TRBV7-3; cdr3_aa: CASSLTQGSTDTQYF
j_call: TRBJ2-3; v_call: TRBV6-2/TRBV6-3; cdr3_aa: CATQTRTDTQYF
j_call: TRBJ1-3; v_call: TRBV5-6; cdr3_aa: CASRITGSFTGNTIYF
j_call: TRBJ2-2; v_call: TRBV5-1; cdr3_aa: CASSPLEGVVGELLF
j_call: TRBJ1-2; v_call: TRBV7-6; cdr3_aa: CASSLEGFVGYTF
j_call: TRBJ2-7; v_call: TRBV10-3; cdr3_aa: CAIDGGYSYEQYF
j_call: TRBJ1-5; v_call: TRBV10-2; cdr3_aa: CASSESAGYQPQHF
j_call: TRBJ1-5; v_call: TRBV20-1; cdr3_aa: CSARASGTLDRPQHF
j_call: TRBJ2-7; v_call: TRBV28; cdr3_aa: CASSPPRGQTYEQYF
j_call: TRBJ2-7; v_call: TRBV5-1; cdr3_aa: CASSLSVGGRTYEQYF
j_call: TRBJ1-6; v_call: TRBV10-3; cdr3_aa: CAITKDISYNSPLHF
j_call: TRBJ2-7; v_call: TRBV10-3; cdr3_aa: CAISEVEFNGQYF
j_call: TRBJ1-1; v_call: TRBV28; cdr3_aa: CASSPPGGRNTEAFF
j_call: TRBJ2-5; v_call: TRBV15; cdr3_aa: CATSRAKETQYF
j_call: TRBJ2-2; v_call: TRBV7-9; cdr3_aa: CAAGLPAGELFF
j_call: TRBJ2-1; v_call: TRBV30; cdr3_aa: CAWRGEPSGGLGEQFF
j_call: TRBJ2-1; v_call: TRBV5-1; cdr3_aa: CASSSGLAGLRGFF
j_call: TRBJ2-5; v_call: TRBV5-1; cdr3_aa: CASSFAGGVIQETQYF
j_call: TRBJ2-2; v_call: TRBV19; cdr3_aa: CASSVAHPSVGELFF
j_call: TRBJ1-4; v_call: TRBV3-1; cdr3_aa: CASSQGLYEKLFF
j_call: TRBJ1-1; v_call: TRBV27; cdr3_aa: CASSLYVAGLNTEAFF
j_call: TRBJ1-2; v_call: TRBV6-5; cdr3_aa: CASSSTTGAVYGYTF
j_call: TRBJ2-1; v_call: TRBV29-1; cdr3_aa: CSAARVNNEQFF
j_call: TRBJ1-6; v_call: TRBV20-1; cdr3_aa: CSASGGSYNSPLHF
j_call: TRBJ1-3; v_call: TRBV7-9; cdr3_aa: CASSGEGVRGNTIYF
j_call: TRBJ2-3; v_call: TRBV18; cdr3_aa: CASSPRQISSTDTQYF